This T cell receptor (delta chain) derives from a study of gamma-delta chains in newborns, infants, children. Background on the study: Polyclonal expansion of innate γδ T cells after birth follows microbial exposure.

This clone is deemed medium-sized (0.01 to 0.1%). Other DNA sequences from this sample encode an identical CDR3 as well. The CDR3 totals 18 residues. Germline V gene lookup returns CDR1 GEAIGNYY and CDR2 EKD. Trimming took 0 bases from V and 3 from J; bases not matched to a gene: 13. TCRdb called clones from the reads again using CATT. The sample includes around 11,000 delta-chain clones, 3.5% of them seen just once. Sequenced input: blood. The chain combines TRDV2 with TRDJ1; 9 positions match TRDD3. The clonotype comes from a child who was a newborn, infant or young child, either healthy, febrile or measles-vaccinated (not recorded which). DNA of the CDR3: TGTGCCTGTGACACCGTCCCGGGGATACGCGGTTTGTCCGATAAACTCATCTTT. This gives the protein CACDTVPGIRGLSDKLIF.